A single sample gave rise to the 17 T cell receptor beta chains below, sequenced in a study of T cells after posttransplantation cyclophosphamide. The protocol was immunoSEQ multiplex PCR, while the TCRdb copy is restricted to in-frame clones and leaves out a portion. The data hold 50,000 to 65,000 clones, with roughly 84% observed a single time. Sequenced: PBMCs. The receptor source for this set is a man aged 25 to 40 with a blood cancer, CMV-positive, and with a related stem cell donor.

The CDR3 sequence: CASSQRTLAGVYNEQFF. The CDR3 DNA reads TGCGCCAGCAGCCAAAGAACACTAGCGGGGGTGTACAATGAGCAGTTCTTC. The rearrangement uses TRBV4-1 and TRBJ2-1; 11 bases map to TRBD2. CDR3 length: 17 amino acids. V lost 2 bases and J lost 4; bases outside the gene matches: 7. Germline CDR1 is MGHRA and CDR2 is YSYEKL.

Note on this clone: The junction departs from germline at one end; a sequencing error may be responsible. Other DNA sequences in this sample translate to the same CDR3. V gene TRBV5-6 combines with J gene TRBJ2-7, with TRBD2 identical over 8 bases. Per the germline V gene, CDR1 is SGHDT and CDR2 is YYEEEE. This CDR3 has 16 residues. CDR3 bases: TGCGCCAGCAGCGCCCCCGAGGCGGGGGGCCTCTACGAGCAGTACTTC. Residues: CASSAPEAGGLYEQYF.

This clone was seen just once. The chain employs TRBV7-2 and TRBJ2-1; tentatively, D is TRBD1 (6 bases). Deletions cut 4 bases from V and 9 bases from J, with 16 bases between. From germline, CDR1 is SGHTA and CDR2 FQGNSA. The CDR3 sequence is 14 residues long. CDR3: CASSSDSTLSEQFF. The CDR3 region has the DNA TGTGCCAGCAGCTCGGACAGCACGCTCAGTGAGCAGTTCTTC.

This chain connects TRBV7-8 to TRBJ2-5, with D possibly TRBD1 on 6 matching bases. CDR1 and CDR2 (germline): SGHVS, FQNEAQ. This CDR3 has 17 amino acids. With 5 bases removed from V and 1 base from J, the gap between germline ends came to 20 bases. The CDR3 region has the DNA TGTGCCAGCAGCGCGGAACCGGGCGGCAGGGGCCAAGAGACCCAGTACTTC. Translation: CASSAEPGGRGQETQYF.

The chain carries TRBV11-3 and TRBJ2-3, with unresolved D. The CDR3 spans 13 residues. CDR1 and CDR2 from the germline V gene are SGHNT and YENEEA. The V and J ends lost 5 bases and 6 bases respectively, with 12 bases between them. CDR3 DNA: TGTGCCAGCAGCCCGCCCTCCGGGGATACGCAGTATTTT. It codes for CASSPPSGDTQYF.

The V call is TRBV5-1, the J call TRBJ2-1; 9 bases align to TRBD2. The V gene end was trimmed by 0 bases and the J gene end by 6 bases; junction bases not matched to a gene: 10. The V gene's germline CDR1 is SGHRS and CDR2 YFSETQ. The CDR3 length is 17 residues. The CDR3 protein is CASSLAVGTSFSNEQFF. In DNA form, the CDR3 reads TGCGCCAGCAGCTTGGCAGTGGGGACTAGCTTTTCCAATGAGCAGTTCTTC.

The chain combines TRBV5-6 with TRBJ1-2, with D tentatively TRBD1 (5 bases). This CDR3 comprises 17 residues. The V end lost 3 bases, the J end lost 0 bases, and 18 bases lay between the germline ends. Germline CDR1 and CDR2: SGHDT and YYEEEE. CDR3 residues: CASSSVAAGQANYGYTF. DNA of the CDR3: TGTGCCAGCAGCTCTGTGGCGGCAGGACAAGCTAACTATGGCTACACCTTC.

The CDR3 DNA is TGTGCCAGCAGTTTACGCGGGGCCAAAAACATTCAGTACTTC. It specifies CASSLRGAKNIQYF. The chain combines TRBV27 with TRBJ2-4, with D perhaps matching TRBD2 (5 bases). The V gene lost 2 bases and the J gene lost 1 base, with 6 bases spanning the gap. Looked up from germline, CDR1 is MNHEY and CDR2 is SMNVEV (reference sequence). The CDR3 length is 14 residues.

The chain uses TRBV7-9 and TRBJ2-1; 7 bases are shared with TRBD2. V dropped 5 bases and J dropped 7; count of bases not matched to a gene: 2. Germline V gene sequence: CDR1 SEHNR, CDR2 FQNEAQ (reference sequence). This CDR3 spans 12 amino acids. For the CDR3, the DNA is TGTGCCAGCAGCGGACTAGGGAATGAGCAGTTCTTC. Protein sequence: CASSGLGNEQFF.

The chain is built from TRBV7-9 and TRBJ1-3, with D unclear. Looked up from germline, CDR1 is SEHNR and CDR2 is FQNEAQ (reference sequence). The ends were cut back, 4 bases at V and 0 bases at J, with 7 bases in the middle. The CDR3 runs to 14 residues. CDR3 loop: CASSSLSSGNTIYF. The CDR3 DNA is TGTGCCAGCAGCTCACTGAGCTCTGGAAACACCATATATTTT.

The V call is TRBV5-1, the J call TRBJ1-2; perhaps TRBD1 as D (5 bases). Germline V CDR1 and CDR2: SGHRS, YFSETQ. The CDR3 is 14 residues long. The V end lost 3 bases, the J end lost 4 bases, and 13 bases lay between the germline ends. The CDR3 DNA reads TGCGCCAGCAGCTCCGACAGTTTCCCCTATGGCTACACCTTC. It encodes CASSSDSFPYGYTF.

V and J are TRBV6-5 and TRBJ2-7; D remains unclear. Trimming removed 8 bases from V and 2 bases from J, with 4 bases in between. Germline V lookup: CDR1 MNHEY, CDR2 SVGAGI. This CDR3 has 10 amino acids. CDR3 sequence (DNA): TGTGCCAGCGTAACCTACGAGCAGTACTTC. It translates to CASVTYEQYF.

The V call is TRBV18, the J call TRBJ1-1; no clear D gene. The germline V gene encodes CDR1 KGHSH and CDR2 LQKENI. V was clipped by 10 bases and J by 5 bases, with 14 bases between them. This CDR3 comprises 12 residues. The CDR3 DNA follows: TGTGCCAATTCCCCCACGGGGACTGAAGCTTTCTTT. Protein sequence: CANSPTGTEAFF. Supplemented by reference TRBV18 and TRBJ1-1, the full variable domain reads NAGVMQNPRHLVRRRGQEARLRCSPMKGHSHVYWYRQLPEEGLKFMVYLQKENIIDESGMPKERFSAEFPKEGPSILRIQQVVRGDSAAYFCANSPTGTEAFFGQGTRLTVV.

The CDR3 reads CASSDDRADTQYF. CDR3 bases: TGCGCCAGCAGCGACGACAGGGCAGATACGCAGTATTTT. This chain connects TRBV5-1 to TRBJ2-3; the match to TRBD1 covers 7 bases. Unmatched junction bases numbered 3, after V lost 4 bases and J lost 4 bases. The CDR3 runs 13 residues. Germline assignment: CDR1 SGHRS and CDR2 YFSETQ.

The chain links TRBV14 to TRBJ1-2; D uncertain. V lost 1 base to trimming and J lost 1 base, with 13 bases between them. Germline values: CDR1 SGHDN, CDR2 FVKESK. The CDR3 covers 16 residues. Here the CDR3 reads CASSQVPDQINYGYTF. Written as DNA, the CDR3 is TGTGCCAGCAGCCAAGTTCCCGATCAGATTAACTATGGCTACACCTTC.

V usage is TRBV13 and J usage is TRBJ2-7; TRBD2 aligns across 8 bases. CDR1 and CDR2 from the germline V gene are PRHDT and FYEKMQ (reference sequence). CDR3 size: 15 residues. V trimming: 4 bases; J trimming: 0 bases; junction bases outside the gene matches: 5. In DNA, the CDR3 is TGTGCCAGCAGCTGGGGGCTAGCGGGCTCCTACGAGCAGTACTTC. This gives the protein CASSWGLAGSYEQYF.

The V call is TRBV28, the J call TRBJ2-1; D unclear. Trimming removed 2 bases at V and 9 bases at J, with 5 bases between. The CDR3 runs 11 residues. Per germline, CDR1 MDHEN and CDR2 SYDVKM. CDR3 DNA: TGTGCCAGCAGTTTAAATAGTGAGCAGTTCTTC. Its protein is CASSLNSEQFF.